The next 25 T cell receptor beta chains were all read from a single sample in a study of response to subunit inactivated influenza vaccine. TCRdb used MiXCR to reprocess the RT-PCR reads, holding one entry per CDR3 protein. Of 610,000 or so distinct CDR3 sequences in the sample, 12% to 15% were seen once. Sequencing used PBMCs from blood, obtained 11 to 12 days after vaccination. All receptors come from a man aged 50-59 years who received an inactivated influenza vaccine.

This clonotype was counted a few times. The chain is built from TRBV6-2 or TRBV6-3 and TRBJ1-5; D is perhaps TRBD1 (5 bases). CDR1 MNHEY and CDR2 SVGEGT come from the germline V gene. The CDR3 runs to 16 residues. Trimming took 7 bases from V and 3 from J, leaving 19 bases between them. As DNA, the CDR3 is TGTGCCAGCAACCCATCAGGGCCGCATACCAATCAGCCCCAGCATTTT. This gives the protein CASNPSGPHTNQPQHF.

V usage is TRBV6-5 and J usage is TRBJ2-1; 10 nucleotides line up with TRBD2. Germline V lookup: CDR1 MNHEY, CDR2 SVGAGI. The V and J ends lost 0 bases and 0 bases, in that order; junction bases with no gene match: 8. CDR3 length: 19 residues. The CDR3 protein is CASSYSGSGGSSSYNEQFF. The CDR3 DNA follows: TGTGCCAGCAGTTACTCGGGTAGCGGGGGGTCTAGCTCCTACAATGAGCAGTTCTTC.

This clonotype has only a few counts. The junction and the germline gene differ at one end; a read error may be behind it. V gene TRBV6-4 combines with J gene TRBJ1-6; D gene unclear. This CDR3 has 9 amino acids. The germline V gene has CDR1 MRHNA and CDR2 SNTAGT. As DNA, the CDR3 is TGTGCCAGCAGTATCCCCCGGGGCTTT. Residues: CASSIPRGF.

This clonotype was found a few times. The chain combines TRBV7-2 with TRBJ1-1; D is undetermined. Between the trimmed V and J ends, which lost 1 base and 10 bases, there was a span of 19 bases. Per the germline V gene, CDR1 is SGHTA and CDR2 is FQGNSA. CDR3 length: 15 residues. The CDR3 sequence: CASSLVVVGNLGAFF. The CDR3 DNA reads TGTGCCAGCAGCTTAGTGGTGGTCGGGAACCTCGGAGCTTTCTTT.

This chain links TRBV20-1 with TRBJ1-2; TRBD1 agrees at 8 bases. CDR1 is DFQATT, CDR2 SNEGSKA, per germline (reference sequence). The CDR3 runs to 14 residues. Losses at the gene ends were 3 bases for V and 5 bases for J; bases not matched to a gene: 8. CDR3 DNA: TGCAGTGCTAGTGGGGGACAGGAGGATTATGGCTACACCTTC. Translated: CSASGGQEDYGYTF.

This clonotype was counted between two and nine times. This chain links TRBV28 with TRBJ2-5; D uncertain. Trimming shortened V by 3 bases and J by 1 base, and 15 bases separated the two germline ends. Per the germline V gene, CDR1 is MDHEN and CDR2 is SYDVKM. The CDR3 extends over 16 amino acids. The DNA of the CDR3 is TGTGCCAGCAGTTTTGGGGTTTCGCGGTCCCAAGAGACCCAGTACTTC. The encoded protein is CASSFGVSRSQETQYF.

This clonotype was seen a few times. The J gene is TRBJ2-1, the V gene TRBV6-2 or TRBV6-3, with 11 bases fitting TRBD2. The CDR3 covers 14 residues. CDR1 and CDR2 (germline): MNHEY, SVGEGT. After removal of 7 bases from V and 6 bases from J, the junction contained 5 bases not matched to a gene. The CDR3 sequence is CASISGGAGNEQFF. The DNA of the CDR3 is TGTGCCAGCATTAGCGGGGGGGCCGGCAATGAGCAGTTCTTC.

This clonotype was picked up a small number of times. The rearrangement joins TRBV5-1 to TRBJ2-7; the match to TRBD1 covers 7 bases. Germline values: CDR1 SGHRS, CDR2 YFSETQ. This CDR3 has 15 residues. With V trimmed by 0 bases and J by 2 bases, 5 bases remained unmatched. The CDR3 spells CASSLDPRGTYEQYF. The CDR3 nucleotides are TGCGCCAGCAGCTTGGACCCCAGGGGGACCTACGAGCAGTACTTC.

This clonotype occurred a few times. The V call is TRBV5-5, the J call TRBJ1-4; D ambiguous. CDR1 SGHKS and CDR2 YYEKEE come from the germline V gene (reference sequence). V lost 3 bases and J 0 bases, leaving 12 bases between the germline ends. The CDR3 is 16 residues long. CDR3 sequence: CASSSLKTATNEKLFF. CDR3 nucleotide sequence: TGTGCCAGCAGCTCGCTAAAGACGGCAACTAATGAAAAACTGTTTTTT.

This clonotype was seen a handful of times. This chain links TRBV5-1 with TRBJ1-2, with TRBD1 matching over 7 bases. The CDR3 totals 13 residues. Germline lookup yields CDR1 SGHRS and CDR2 YFSETQ. Trimming took 6 bases from V and 6 from J; bases not matched to a gene: 8. The CDR3 loop reads CASTLQGGNGYTF. The CDR3 bases are TGCGCCAGCACCCTCCAGGGGGGAAATGGCTACACCTTC. Full variable domain (outside the CDR3, taken from reference TRBV5-1 and TRBJ1-2): KAGVTQTPRYLIKTRGQQVTLSCSPISGHRSVSWYQQTPGQGLQFLFEYFSETQRNKGNFPGRFSGRQFSNSRSEMNVSTLELGDSALYLCASTLQGGNGYTFGSGTRLTVV.

The gene calls are TRBV12-3 or TRBV12-4 and TRBJ2-5; TRBD2 agrees at 11 bases. V was clipped by 1 base and J by 5 bases; unmatched bases: 6. CDR3 length: 16 residues. The CDR3 DNA is TGTGCCAGCAGTTTAGGTAGCGGGAGGGCCGAGGAGACCCAGTACTTC. This encodes CASSLGSGRAEETQYF.

The chain joins TRBV24-1 to TRBJ2-7; 11 bases align to TRBD1. This CDR3 has 15 amino acids. Trimming at V came to 3 bases and at J to 0 bases, leaving 0 bases not matched to a gene. CDR1 is KGHDR, CDR2 SFDVKD, per germline. The CDR3 spells CATSDGQGASYEQYF. In DNA, the CDR3 is TGTGCCACCAGTGATGGACAGGGGGCCTCCTACGAGCAGTACTTC.

The chain combines TRBV20-1 with TRBJ2-7; TRBD1 matches 8 bases. V gave up 0 bases and J gave up 3 bases; unmatched junction bases: 7. Germline V gene lookup returns CDR1 DFQATT and CDR2 SNEGSKA (reference sequence). The CDR3 extends over 15 amino acids. CDR3 protein: CSARDLQQGGYEQYF. In DNA form, the CDR3 reads TGCAGTGCTAGAGATTTGCAACAGGGGGGCTACGAGCAGTACTTC.

The chain is built from TRBV28 and TRBJ2-7; TRBD2 is a possible D gene (7 bases). V gave up 7 bases and J gave up 3 bases, with 16 bases separating them. Germline CDR1 is MDHEN and CDR2 is SYDVKM. This CDR3 has 14 residues. The CDR3 spells CASIGGGNHYEQYF. The CDR3 DNA is TGTGCCAGCATAGGGGGAGGGAACCACTACGAGCAGTACTTC.

This clonotype was seen only a few times. CDR3 bases: TGTGCCAGCAGTTACTCGACACCCGGACGGGACCCGGGGGCCGGGGAGCTGTTTTTT. Its protein product is CASSYSTPGRDPGAGELFF. This sequence joins TRBV6-2 or TRBV6-3 and TRBJ2-2; perhaps TRBD2 as D (6 bases). Trimming cost V 0 bases and J 6 bases, with 23 bases left between them. The CDR3 is 19 amino acids. The V gene's germline CDR1 is MNHEY and CDR2 SVGEGT.

The rearrangement uses TRBV20-1 and TRBJ1-3; TRBD1 is a possible D gene (6 bases). V lost 6 bases and J 0 bases, leaving 12 bases between the germline ends. Germline CDR1 DFQATT, CDR2 SNEGSKA (reference sequence). The length of the CDR3 is 14 residues. The chain's CDR3 is CSALDRHSGNTIYF. The CDR3 DNA reads TGCAGTGCCCTGGACAGACACTCTGGAAACACCATATATTTT.

This clonotype showed up just a few times. This chain uses TRBV6-2 or TRBV6-3 with TRBJ2-3; 9 bases line up with TRBD1. Germline V lookup: CDR1 MNHEY, CDR2 SVGEGT. J gave up 8 bases and V 6 bases, and 12 bases lay outside the gene matches. This CDR3 comprises 15 residues. In DNA form, the CDR3 reads TGTGCCAGCAGCCCCCCGGGACAGGGTCCGCGTACGCAGTATTTT. Its protein is CASSPPGQGPRTQYF.

The V and J genes are TRBV12-3 or TRBV12-4 and TRBJ1-4; D may be TRBD1 (5 bases). This CDR3 has 13 amino acids. V shed 6 bases and J shed 8 bases, with 13 bases lying between them. This CDR3 is CASRSRAGEKLFF. CDR3 nucleotide sequence: TGTGCCAGCAGGTCCAGGGCCGGCGAAAAACTGTTTTTT.

This clonotype has a handful of counts. The chain employs TRBV2 and TRBJ2-6, with 7 positions matching TRBD2. Germline V gene lookup returns CDR1 SNHLY and CDR2 FYNNEI. The CDR3 is made up of 16 amino acids. With 2 bases clipped from V and 1 base from J, the junction kept 2 bases outside the gene matches. The CDR3 sequence is CASSELRGSGANVLTF. The CDR3 DNA sequence: TGTGCCAGCAGTGAACTGCGGGGGTCTGGGGCCAACGTCCTGACTTTC.

This clonotype was detected only a few times. The chain has TRBV10-3 and TRBJ1-1, with 9 bases that match TRBD1. Germline V gives CDR1 ENHRY, CDR2 SYGVKD. The CDR3 totals 14 residues. After removal of 2 bases from V and 5 bases from J, the junction contained 3 bases not matched to a gene. CDR3 bases: TGTGCCATCAGTGAGGGACAGGGGATTACTGAAGCTTTCTTT. Translation: CAISEGQGITEAFF.

The chain recombines TRBV11-1 with TRBJ2-7, with D perhaps TRBD1 or TRBD2 (7 bases each). The CDR3 length is 15 residues. The V gene lost 0 bases and the J gene lost 2 bases, with 11 bases spanning the gap. Germline V gene lookup returns CDR1 SGHAT and CDR2 FQDESV (reference sequence). CDR3 in amino acids: CASSLAQGGTYEQYF. The CDR3, as DNA: TGTGCCAGCAGCTTAGCCCAGGGGGGGACCTACGAGCAGTACTTC.

This clonotype was seen many times. V and J are TRBV7-2 and TRBJ2-1; no clear D gene. The CDR3 spans 12 residues. The V gene lost 5 bases and the J gene lost 10 bases, with 12 bases spanning the gap. CDR1 SGHTA and CDR2 FQGNSA come from the germline V gene. The CDR3, as DNA: TGTGCCAGCAGCCGACTCGTAGGCGAGCAGTTCTTC. It specifies CASSRLVGEQFF.

The chain joins TRBV6-5 to TRBJ2-1, with 8 bases identical to TRBD2. Trimming removed 4 bases from V and 6 bases from J; junction bases left unmatched: 2. CDR3 length: 13 amino acids. The germline V gene encodes CDR1 MNHEY and CDR2 SVGAGI. This CDR3 is CASSSGGSNEQFF. The CDR3 DNA reads as TGTGCCAGCAGTTCGGGGGGGAGCAATGAGCAGTTCTTC.

Many counts were recorded for this clonotype. The gene calls are TRBV29-1 and TRBJ2-7, with 11 bases identical to TRBD2. This CDR3 is built from 14 residues. Germline CDR1 and CDR2: SQVTM and ANQGSEA. Unmatched junction bases numbered 5, after V lost 4 bases and J lost 3 bases. The CDR3 loop is CSVGTSGRDYEQYF. CDR3 sequence (DNA): TGCAGCGTTGGAACTAGCGGGAGAGACTACGAGCAGTACTTC.

The chain is built from TRBV25-1 and TRBJ2-1; 7 positions match TRBD1. This CDR3 has 12 residues. Germline values: CDR1 MGHDK, CDR2 SYGVNS. CDR3 sequence: CASGQSYNEQFF. CDR3 sequence (DNA): TGTGCTTCGGGACAGTCCTACAATGAGCAGTTCTTC.